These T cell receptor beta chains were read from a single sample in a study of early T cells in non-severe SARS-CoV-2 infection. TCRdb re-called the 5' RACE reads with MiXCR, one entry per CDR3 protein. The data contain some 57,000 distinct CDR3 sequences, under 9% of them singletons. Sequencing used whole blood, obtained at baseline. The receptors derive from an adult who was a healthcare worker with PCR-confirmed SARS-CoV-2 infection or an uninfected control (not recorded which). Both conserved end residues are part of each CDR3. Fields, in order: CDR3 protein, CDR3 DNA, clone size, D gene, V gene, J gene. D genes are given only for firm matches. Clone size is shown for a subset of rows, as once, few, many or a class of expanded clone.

CASSLDHSRNYEQYF	TGTGCCAGCAGCTTAGATCACTCCAGGAATTACGAGCAGTACTTC	many	-	TRBV7-4	TRBJ2-7
CATGAQGGVEGTEAFF	TGTGCCACAGGCGCCCAAGGGGGGGTGGAGGGTACTGAAGCTTTCTTT	many	-	TRBV12-3/TRBV12-4	TRBJ1-1
CASTAQGGTGYYYEQYF	TGCGCCAGCACCGCGCAAGGGGGGACAGGGTACTACTACGAGCAGTACTTC	many	TRBD1	TRBV5-1	TRBJ2-7
CASSYGQGSTQETQYF	TGTGCTAGCAGCTACGGACAGGGGTCCACCCAAGAGACCCAGTACTTC	many	TRBD1	TRBV7-7	TRBJ2-5
CASLLQGRKETQYF	TGTGCCAGCCTCCTACAAGGGAGGAAAGAGACCCAGTACTTC	-	-	TRBV6-1	TRBJ2-5
CASSLVAPMDRGRADNSPLHF	TGTGCCAGCAGCTTAGTAGCCCCGATGGACAGGGGGCGCGCTGATAATTCACCCCTCCACTTT	-	TRBD1	TRBV7-3	TRBJ1-6
CASSLPASYEQYF	TGTGCCAGCAGCTTGCCAGCCTCCTACGAGCAGTACTTC	few	-	TRBV7-9	TRBJ2-7
CASSQVDRDTDTQYF	TGCGCCAGCAGCCAAGTGGACAGGGACACAGATACGCAGTATTTT	once	TRBD1	TRBV4-1	TRBJ2-3
CASSLGQGKNIQYF	TGTGCCAGCTCTCTGGGACAGGGTAAAAACATTCAGTACTTC	-	TRBD1	TRBV18	TRBJ2-4
CASSLEDPGETQYF	TGCGCCAGCAGCTTGGAGGACCCCGGGGAGACCCAGTACTTC	many	-	TRBV5-1	TRBJ2-5
CASSPGQGVSYNEQFF	TGTGCCAGCAGCCCTGGACAGGGGGTCTCCTACAATGAGCAGTTCTTC	-	TRBD1	TRBV4-2	TRBJ2-1
CAIRGQGANSPLHF	TGTGCCATCAGGGGACAGGGGGCGAATTCACCCCTCCACTTT	-	TRBD1	TRBV10-3	TRBJ1-6
CSVSGPGEKLFF	TGCAGCGTTTCAGGGCCCGGGGAAAAACTGTTTTTT	many	-	TRBV29-1	TRBJ1-4
CASTGLAGADTQYF	TGTGCCAGCACCGGACTAGCGGGGGCAGATACGCAGTATTTT	few	TRBD2	TRBV6-1	TRBJ2-3
CASSSGTAQETQYF	TGTGCCAGCAGCTCTGGGACAGCCCAAGAGACCCAGTACTTC	-	TRBD1	TRBV5-6	TRBJ2-5
CASSLEAAGNPDTQYF	TGTGCCAGCAGCTTGGAAGCGGCAGGGAATCCGGATACGCAGTATTTT	many	-	TRBV7-6	TRBJ2-3
CSARDSSTPHNEQFF	TGCAGTGCTAGAGATTCCTCGACACCCCACAATGAGCAGTTCTTC	few	-	TRBV20-1	TRBJ2-1
CSARGGVARNNSPLHF	TGCAGTGCTAGGGGGGGTGTTGCCCGAAATAATTCACCCCTCCACTTT	many	-	TRBV20-1	TRBJ1-6
CASSLEGGTDTQYF	TGTGCCAGCAGCTTGGAGGGAGGCACAGATACGCAGTATTTT	few	-	TRBV5-5	TRBJ2-3
CASSYPGQGAMNTEAFF	TGTGCCAGCAGTTACCCGGGACAGGGGGCGATGAACACTGAAGCTTTCTTT	-	TRBD1	TRBV6-2/TRBV6-3	TRBJ1-1
CAISESGTSGDEQYF	TGTGCCATCAGTGAGTCGGGGACTAGCGGGGACGAGCAGTACTTC	few	TRBD2	TRBV10-3	TRBJ2-7
CASNQAPVAHEQYF	TGCGCCAGCAATCAGGCCCCGGTGGCCCACGAGCAGTACTTC	-	-	TRBV5-1	TRBJ2-7
CSAFPIDRRAKNIQYF	TGCAGTGCTTTCCCAATCGACAGGCGGGCCAAAAACATTCAGTACTTC	few	-	TRBV20-1	TRBJ2-4
CASSPGTRTEAFF	TGTGCCAGCAGTCCCGGGACAAGAACTGAAGCTTTCTTT	-	-	TRBV12-3/TRBV12-4	TRBJ1-1
CASSKGLAEGVGTQYF	TGTGCCAGCAGCAAGGGACTAGCGGAGGGGGTCGGGACCCAGTACTTC	many	TRBD2	TRBV7-6	TRBJ2-5
CASSVGTVQETQYF	TGTGCCAGCAGCGTTGGGACAGTCCAAGAGACCCAGTACTTC	-	TRBD1	TRBV9	TRBJ2-5
CTSSPPLEDIQYF	TGTACCAGCAGTCCCCCTCTGGAGGACATTCAGTACTTC	few	-	TRBV12-3/TRBV12-4	TRBJ2-4
CASSLWGNTEAFF	TGTGCCAGCAGTTTATGGGGCAACACTGAAGCTTTCTTT	few	-	TRBV14	TRBJ1-1
CASSPRGGGIDTQYF	TGTGCCAGCAGCCCCCGGGGGGGAGGAATAGATACGCAGTATTTT	few	TRBD2	TRBV7-2	TRBJ2-3
CASSPAAGNTIYF	TGTGCCAGCAGCCCCGCGGCTGGAAACACCATATATTTT	few	-	TRBV3-1	TRBJ1-3
CASSYVPHEQFF	TGTGCCAGCAGTTATGTCCCGCATGAGCAGTTCTTC	-	-	TRBV6-6	TRBJ2-1
CSASSLGGFYEQYF	TGCAGTGCTAGTAGCCTAGGAGGGTTCTACGAGCAGTACTTC	many	-	TRBV20-1	TRBJ2-7
CASSLSGSMNQPQHF	TGCGCCAGCAGCTTGAGCGGCAGTATGAATCAGCCCCAGCATTTT	few	-	TRBV5-1	TRBJ1-5
CSTPEGAYNEQFF	TGCAGCACCCCTGAAGGGGCATACAATGAGCAGTTCTTC	few	-	TRBV29-1	TRBJ2-1
CASSLNTGRPYGYTF	TGTGCCAGCAGCCTGAACACAGGGAGGCCCTATGGCTACACCTTC	-	-	TRBV7-9	TRBJ1-2
CASSKQGGYTDTQYF	TGTGCCAGCAGCAAACAGGGGGGTTACACAGATACGCAGTATTTT	few	TRBD1	TRBV12-3/TRBV12-4	TRBJ2-3
CSAYQGQINYGYTF	TGCAGCGCTTATCAGGGACAGATTAACTATGGCTACACCTTC	-	TRBD1	TRBV29-1	TRBJ1-2
CASSTDTQYF	TGTGCCAGCAGCACAGATACGCAGTATTTT	few	-	TRBV2	TRBJ2-3
CATSDLRRNAHSNTGELFF	TGTGCCACCAGTGATTTAAGACGGAATGCGCATTCGAACACCGGGGAGCTGTTTTTT	few	-	TRBV24-1	TRBJ2-2
CASSRTGTRGPTYSPLHF	TGTGCCAGCAGCCGGACCGGGACAAGGGGACCAACGTATTCACCCCTCCACTTT	few	-	TRBV5-4	TRBJ1-6
CASSEADRGLLPYGYTF	TGTGCCAGCAGCGAGGCGGACAGGGGGCTTCTTCCTTATGGCTACACCTTC	many	TRBD1	TRBV7-9	TRBJ1-2